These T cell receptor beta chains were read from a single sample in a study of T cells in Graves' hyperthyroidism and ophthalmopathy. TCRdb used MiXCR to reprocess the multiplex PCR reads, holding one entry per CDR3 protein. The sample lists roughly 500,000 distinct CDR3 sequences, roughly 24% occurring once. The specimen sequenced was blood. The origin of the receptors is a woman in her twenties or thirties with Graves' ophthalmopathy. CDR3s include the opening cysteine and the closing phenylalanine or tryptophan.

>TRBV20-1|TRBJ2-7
CSARDIVQVGYEQYF
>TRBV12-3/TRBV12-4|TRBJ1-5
CASSYKGLVSNQPQHF
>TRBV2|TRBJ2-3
CASSDLASDTQYF
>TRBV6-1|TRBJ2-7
CASSAAGRGESSYEQYF
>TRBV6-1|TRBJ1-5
CASSPRAYSNQPQHF
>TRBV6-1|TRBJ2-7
CASQGQLTYEQYF
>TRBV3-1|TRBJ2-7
CASSQSGLAVYEQYF
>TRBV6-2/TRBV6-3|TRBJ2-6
CASSYLGQGYSSGANVLTF
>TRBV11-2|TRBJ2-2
CASSYTPGGNTGELFF
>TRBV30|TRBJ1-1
CAWQGQGQSEAFF
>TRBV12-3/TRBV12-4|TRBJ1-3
CASSPVGGTIYF
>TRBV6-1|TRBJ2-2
CASGPTNTGELFF
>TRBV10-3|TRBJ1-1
CAISERVNTEAFF
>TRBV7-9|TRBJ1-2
CASSGGQTGGYTF
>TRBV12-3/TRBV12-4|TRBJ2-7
CASSPRLGQRHYEQYF
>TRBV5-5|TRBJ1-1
CASSRTGWRPNTEAFF
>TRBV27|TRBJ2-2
CASRAGPTGTGELFF
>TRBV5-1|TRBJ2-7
CASSDEDNTYEQYF
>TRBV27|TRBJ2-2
CASSPGWAGELFF
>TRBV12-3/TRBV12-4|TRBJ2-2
CASSLAGGDTGELFF
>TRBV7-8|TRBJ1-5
CASSSGGWVQPQHF
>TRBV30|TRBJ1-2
CAWSVQGGGDGYTF
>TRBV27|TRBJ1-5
CASSLTAGQPQHF
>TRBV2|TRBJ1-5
CASKFYSNQPQHF
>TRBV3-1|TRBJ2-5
CASSQIGQETQYF
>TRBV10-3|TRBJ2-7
CAISESPRYEQYF
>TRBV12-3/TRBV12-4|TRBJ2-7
CASSRHPTGEQYF
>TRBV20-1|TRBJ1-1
CSAIKTRDTEAFF
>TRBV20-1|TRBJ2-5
CSAPAGGPGETQYF
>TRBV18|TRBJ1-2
CASSPADRGMLGYTF
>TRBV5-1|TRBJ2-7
CASSWGTSGEYEQYF
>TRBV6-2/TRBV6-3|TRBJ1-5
CASSFWSNQPQHF
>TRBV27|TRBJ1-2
CASSPGQSYGYTF
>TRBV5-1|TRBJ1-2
CASSWSTTGADPNYGYTF
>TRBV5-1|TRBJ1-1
CASSSGQLFF
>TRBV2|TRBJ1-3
CASSDLALYGNTIYF
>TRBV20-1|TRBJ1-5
CSARIVGEQPQHF
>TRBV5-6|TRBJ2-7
CASSLGSPSYEQYF
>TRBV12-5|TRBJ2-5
CASGLTNLREETQYF
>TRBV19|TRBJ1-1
CASDRPDREAFF
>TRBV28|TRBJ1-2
CASTATGAGYGYTF
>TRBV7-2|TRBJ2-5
CASSLRGSGEETQYF
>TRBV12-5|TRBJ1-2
CASGLSYGYTF
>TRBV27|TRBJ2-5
CASSYTGGVGETQYF
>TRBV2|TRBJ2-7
CASSEAAGYEQYF
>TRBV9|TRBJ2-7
CASSVGSGESYEQYF
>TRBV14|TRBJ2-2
CASSHPQLNTGELFF
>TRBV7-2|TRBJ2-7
CASSLVAELSYEQYF
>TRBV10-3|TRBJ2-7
CAIRPSGTSGPEQYF
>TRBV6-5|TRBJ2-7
CASSYSAGGTYEQYF
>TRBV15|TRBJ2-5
CATSRDVGGRPQYF
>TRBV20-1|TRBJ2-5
CSAISLAGAEETQYF
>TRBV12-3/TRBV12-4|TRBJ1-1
CASSLFSTEAFF
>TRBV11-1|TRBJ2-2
CASSLEAGDPNTGELFF
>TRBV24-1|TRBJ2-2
CATSDLSPILGGELFF